A selection of T cell receptor beta chains follows, all from one sample in a study of blood T cell repertoires in COVID-19. TCRdb keeps only in-frame clones here, not all; method: immunoSEQ multiplex PCR. Among some 200,000 clones, around 89% were seen once, and the ten largest hold approximately 5.6%. Sequenced input: peripheral blood. These receptor sequences come from a man in his forties or fifties with active or convalescent COVID-19. Each CDR3 is given with its conserved first and last residue. Fields, in order: CDR3 DNA, CDR3 protein, V gene, D gene, clone size, J gene. The D gene is left open where the match is weak. Not all rows give a size; the values are once, few, many and, for expanded clones, a class.

TGTGCCAGCAGTCCCGGGACTAGTGTTGACTCCTACAATGAGCAGTTCTTC	CASSPGTSVDSYNEQFF	TRBV28	TRBD2	NA	TRBJ2-1
TGCAGCGCTGGGGGAGGAGGTAATGAAAAACTGTTTTTT	CSAGGGGNEKLFF	TRBV29-1	NA	NA	TRBJ1-4
TGTGCCAGCAGCGTAGGCTGGCAGGGAAGTCAAAAACAGCCCCAGCATTTT	CASSVGWQGSQKQPQHF	TRBV9	NA	NA	TRBJ1-5
TGTGCCAGCAGCTCCGGGACAGGGGACTATGGCTACACCTTC	CASSSGTGDYGYTF	TRBV5-5	TRBD1	NA	TRBJ1-2
TGTGCCAGCAGCCCCCGTGGACTAGCGGGAGAATTTGAGACCCAGTACTTC	CASSPRGLAGEFETQYF	TRBV4-2	TRBD2	NA	TRBJ2-5
TGTGCCAGCAGCCCCTATAGCGGGAGCAGCAACGAGCAGTACTTC	CASSPYSGSSNEQYF	TRBV9	TRBD2	NA	TRBJ2-7
TGTGCCAGCAGCGAAACCGGGACTAGCGACCACAATGAGCAGTTCTTC	CASSETGTSDHNEQFF	TRBV6-1	TRBD2	NA	TRBJ2-1
TGTGCCAGCAGCCGAGGGGGCCTAGAGACCCAGTACTTC	CASSRGGLETQYF	TRBV11-3	TRBD1	NA	TRBJ2-5
TGTGCCTGGAGGGAACAGGGGACTAATGAAAAACTGTTTTTT	CAWREQGTNEKLFF	TRBV30	TRBD1	NA	TRBJ1-4
TGTGCCAGTAGTATCCCCGGGACTACTTACCAAGAGACCCAGTACTTC	CASSIPGTTYQETQYF	TRBV19	TRBD2	NA	TRBJ2-5
TGCAGCGTTGACCAGGTGGCCCCCGACTATGGCTACACCTTC	CSVDQVAPDYGYTF	TRBV29-1	NA	NA	TRBJ1-2
TGTGCCAGCAGCGGCCGGGACAGCGATAACTATGGCTACACCTTC	CASSGRDSDNYGYTF	TRBV5-6	TRBD1	NA	TRBJ1-2
TGTGCCAGCAGCTCCGGACAGGGAAACACCTTC	CASSSGQGNTF	TRBV28	TRBD1	NA	TRBJ1-2
TGTGCCATCAGCATACAGGGGGCTCAGCCCCAGCATTTT	CAISIQGAQPQHF	TRBV10-3	TRBD1	NA	TRBJ1-5
TGCGCCAGCAGCCAAGATAGGGGCAGGCTCAATCAGCCCCAGCATTTT	CASSQDRGRLNQPQHF	TRBV4-1	NA	NA	TRBJ1-5
TGCGCCAGCAGCTTGGAGGCGGGGTCAGCCACTGAAGCTTTCTTT	CASSLEAGSATEAFF	TRBV5-1	NA	NA	TRBJ1-1
TGTGCCAGCAGCTGGGACACCCGGGGCACAGATACGCAGTATTTT	CASSWDTRGTDTQYF	TRBV7-9	NA	NA	TRBJ2-3
TGTGCCAGCAGTTCACGACAGGGGAGAGTAGATACGCAGTATTTT	CASSSRQGRVDTQYF	TRBV27	TRBD1	once	TRBJ2-3
TGTGCCAGTAGTATCCAGGGCCGAGGTGGGCTCGAAAACACCATATATTTT	CASSIQGRGGLENTIYF	TRBV19	NA	NA	TRBJ1-3
TGTGCCAGCAGCCAAGTACAGGGGGCTGGTGGCTACACCTTC	CASSQVQGAGGYTF	TRBV3-1/TRBV3-2	TRBD1	NA	TRBJ1-2
TGTGCCAGCAGCCAAGACAGAGCCGGGACTAGTTTCGTTTGGAGCGCCGAGCAGTACTTC	CASSQDRAGTSFVWSAEQYF	TRBV28	TRBD2	NA	TRBJ2-7
TGTGCCAGCAGTGAAAATATAGCGGGGGTCACAGATACGCAGTATTTT	CASSENIAGVTDTQYF	TRBV2	TRBD2	once	TRBJ2-3
TGTGCCACCAGTGGAGGACTAGCGGTTAGCACAGATACGCAGTATTTT	CATSGGLAVSTDTQYF	TRBV24-1	TRBD2	NA	TRBJ2-3
TGTGCCAGCAGCTTTCCAAGGGCCAGGGTCGAGACCCAGTACTTC	CASSFPRARVETQYF	TRBV5-8	NA	NA	TRBJ2-5
TGTGCCAGCAGCCAGGGGGATAACAGGGGGAACACCGGGGAGCTGTTTTTT	CASSQGDNRGNTGELFF	TRBV3-1/TRBV3-2	TRBD1	few	TRBJ2-2
TGTGCCAGTAGCCCTAGCGGGAGGGCGGGCAATGAGCAGTTCTTC	CASSPSGRAGNEQFF	TRBV19	TRBD2	once	TRBJ2-1
TGTGCCAGCAGCTTACTAAAGGGACAGGGGGAGAACACCATATATTTT	CASSLLKGQGENTIYF	TRBV11-2	TRBD1	few	TRBJ1-3
TGTGCCAGCAGTCTGCGGGGGGGCTCCACCGGGGAGCTGTTTTTT	CASSLRGGSTGELFF	TRBV7-2	TRBD2	NA	TRBJ2-2
TGTGCCAGTAGCCCAGGGGTCTCCAATCAGCCCCAGCATTTT	CASSPGVSNQPQHF	TRBV19	NA	NA	TRBJ1-5
TGTGCCAGCAGCCCCCCGGACAGCTACAATGAGCAGTTCTTC	CASSPPDSYNEQFF	TRBV5-4	NA	NA	TRBJ2-1
TGTGCCAGCAGCCCCAGGGGCTTTAACTATGGCTACACCTTC	CASSPRGFNYGYTF	TRBV11-3	NA	once	TRBJ1-2
TGCGCCAGCAGCCCTCCGTTCTCTGGGGCCAACGTCCTGACTTTC	CASSPPFSGANVLTF	TRBV5-1	NA	NA	TRBJ2-6
TGTGCCTACAGATTAGCGGGGAGCTACGAGCAGTACTTC	CAYRLAGSYEQYF	TRBV30	TRBD2	NA	TRBJ2-7
TGCAGCGTTCTGGACACATCTAACTATGGCTACACCTTC	CSVLDTSNYGYTF	TRBV29-1	NA	NA	TRBJ1-2
TGTGCCAGCAGCAGGACTGGGTGGGGCACAGATACGCAGTATTTT	CASSRTGWGTDTQYF	TRBV27	NA	NA	TRBJ2-3
TGTGCCAGCAGTCCCGGCGCCCGGGGGAACAATCAGCCCCAGCATTTT	CASSPGARGNNQPQHF	TRBV28	NA	NA	TRBJ1-5
TGTGCCAGCACTGCCTGGACAGTGAACACCGGGGAGCTGTTTTTT	CASTAWTVNTGELFF	TRBV2	NA	NA	TRBJ2-2
TGTGCCAGCAGAATGGGCAGGGGGGCCTACAATGAGCAGTTCTTC	CASRMGRGAYNEQFF	TRBV2	NA	NA	TRBJ2-1
TGCAGCGGTGAAGAGAGTGAGCAGTTCTTC	CSGEESEQFF	TRBV29-1	NA	NA	TRBJ2-1
TGTGCCAGCAGCCACCGTCAGGGTTTTAGCACAGAGACCCAGTACTTC	CASSHRQGFSTETQYF	TRBV14	NA	NA	TRBJ2-5
TGTGCCATCAGTGAGGCGAACAGGGCACTCACCTATGGCTACACCTTC	CAISEANRALTYGYTF	TRBV10-3	NA	once	TRBJ1-2
TGTGCCAGCAGCGTAGAGGGACAGGGGCGCGAGCAGTACTTC	CASSVEGQGREQYF	TRBV9	TRBD1	NA	TRBJ2-7
TGTGCCAGTAGTATACAGACGGGTACTGAAGCTTTCTTT	CASSIQTGTEAFF	TRBV19	NA	NA	TRBJ1-1
TGTGCCAGCACCGAGGGCTTGAATGAGCAGTTCTTC	CASTEGLNEQFF	TRBV6-5	NA	NA	TRBJ2-1
TGTGCCAGCAGCAGGGACAGGGGCGACGAGCAGTACTTC	CASSRDRGDEQYF	TRBV7-7	TRBD1	NA	TRBJ2-7
TGTGCCAGCAGAGACTACAGTGTCGGAGCTTTCTTT	CASRDYSVGAFF	TRBV2	NA	NA	TRBJ1-1
TGTGCCTGGAGTGTCGGGATAGAAGCTTTCTTT	CAWSVGIEAFF	TRBV30	NA	NA	TRBJ1-1